The 30 T cell receptor beta chains below were found in one sample sequenced in a study of cytomegalovirus exposure and HLA in healthy donors. The PCR made use of 60 Vbeta and 13 Jbeta primers. The method was immunoSEQ multiplex PCR; TCRdb's version includes in-frame clones alone and lacks a portion of them. Here the sample spans roughly 190,000 clones, about 77% being singletons. Sequencing was carried out using PBMCs. The receptors were sampled from a female donor in good health and CMV-seronegative.

The chain is built from TRBV4-3 and TRBJ2-3, with D perhaps TRBD1 (6 bases). Per germline, CDR1 LGHNA and CDR2 YSLEER. The CDR3 consists of 13 residues. The V gene lost 8 bases and the J gene lost 1 base, with 10 bases spanning the gap. CDR3 nucleotides: TGCGCCAGCCACAGGGTGGGCACAGATACGCAGTATTTT. Amino acid sequence: CASHRVGTDTQYF.

The chain joins TRBV6-6 to TRBJ1-6, with D maybe TRBD1 (5 bases). CDR3 length equals 15 residues. V lost 2 bases and J lost 8, with 13 bases in between. Germline loops: CDR1 MNHNY, CDR2 SVGAGI (reference sequence). CDR3 DNA: TGTGCCAGCAGTTACCCGGTAGGGGTCGATTCACCCCTCCACTTT. It codes for CASSYPVGVDSPLHF.

The chain has TRBV18 and TRBJ2-3, with D tentatively TRBD2 (5 bases). CDR1 is KGHSH and CDR2 is LQKENI in the germline V gene. V gave up 6 bases and J gave up 1 base, with 17 bases separating them. The CDR3 contains 16 residues. CDR3 nucleotide sequence: TGTGCCAGCTCTCGTGAGAGGGTTGGTGGCACAGATACGCAGTATTTT. Translating gives CASSRERVGGTDTQYF. The full variable domain, with the rest looked up from reference TRBV18 and TRBJ2-3, is NAGVMQNPRHLVRRRGQEARLRCSPMKGHSHVYWYRQLPEEGLKFMVYLQKENIIDESGMPKERFSAEFPKEGPSILRIQQVVRGDSAAYFCASSRERVGGTDTQYFGPGTRLTVL.

The V gene is TRBV9, the J gene TRBJ2-7, with 7 bases that match TRBD1. Germline-derived CDR1 and CDR2 are SGDLS and YYNGEE. The CDR3 runs 16 residues. V dropped 3 bases and J dropped 0; count of bases not matched to a gene: 9. This chain's CDR3 is CASSGRQGSGSYEQYF. CDR3 sequence (DNA): TGTGCCAGCAGCGGACGACAGGGTTCGGGCTCCTACGAGCAGTACTTC.

This chain links TRBV30 with TRBJ2-3; 7 nucleotides agree with TRBD2. J was trimmed by 2 bases and V by 0 bases; bases with no gene match: 8. The germline CDR1 and CDR2 sequences are GTSNPN and SVGIG (reference sequence). The CDR3 consists of 16 residues. CDR3 in DNA: TGTGCCTGGAGTGTGGGCGGGGGAGCTTCCACAGATACGCAGTATTTT. Protein sequence: CAWSVGGGASTDTQYF. Full variable domain (remainder filled in from reference TRBV30 and TRBJ2-3): SQTIHQWPATLVQPVGSPLSLECTVEGTSNPNLYWYRQAAGRGLQLLFYSVGIGQISSEVPQNLSASRPQDRQFILSSKKLLLSDSGFYLCAWSVGGGASTDTQYFGPGTRLTVL.

The V gene is TRBV5-1, the J gene TRBJ2-7, with 8 bases matching TRBD1. Per germline, CDR1 SGHRS and CDR2 YFSETQ. The junction had 5 bases not matched to a gene; V was cut back by 4 bases and J by 2 bases. The CDR3 has 14 amino acids. The chain's CDR3 is CASSPTGGPYEQYF. The CDR3 DNA reads as TGCGCCAGCAGCCCAACAGGGGGTCCCTACGAGCAGTACTTC.

This clone showed up just a few times. The rearrangement uses TRBV6-6 and TRBJ1-1; TRBD1 matches at 10 bases. The V segment lost 4 bases and the J segment 6 bases; nucleotides outside the gene matches: 5. This CDR3 is built from 14 residues. Germline loops: CDR1 MNHNY, CDR2 SVGAGI (reference sequence). CDR3 coding DNA: TGTGCCAGCAGTTGGGGACAGGGGATCCCTGAAGCTTTCTTT. This sequence encodes CASSWGQGIPEAFF.

V and J are TRBV5-4 and TRBJ1-6; no firm D call. Germline loops: CDR1 SGHNT, CDR2 YYREEE (reference sequence). The CDR3 has 16 residues. Trimming removed 4 bases from V and 0 bases from J, with 11 bases in between. The CDR3 nucleotides are TGTGCCAGCAGCACCGACGGGAGCTCCTATAATTCACCCCTCCACTTT. It encodes CASSTDGSSYNSPLHF.

This chain joins TRBV5-6 and TRBJ2-3, with D possibly matching TRBD2 (6 bases). The CDR3 runs to 16 residues. V lost 4 bases, J lost 3 bases, and 18 bases lay in between. Germline CDR1 reads SGHDT; CDR2 reads YYEEEE. The CDR3 region is CASSRWGDLRTDTQYF. CDR3 nucleotides: TGTGCCAGCAGCCGTTGGGGGGATCTTCGGACAGATACGCAGTATTTT.

The V call is TRBV19, the J call TRBJ2-3; 7 bases map to TRBD1. V shed 3 bases, J shed 1 base, and the junction held 7 bases outside the gene matches. Germline V gene data show CDR1 as LNHDA and CDR2 as SQIVND (reference sequence). CDR3 length: 16 amino acids. CDR3 in DNA: TGTGCCAGTAGTATCTTTGCAGGGGGAGGCACAGATACGCAGTATTTT. Protein sequence: CASSIFAGGGTDTQYF.

In regard to this clone: Other DNA sequences within the sample encode an identical CDR3. The gene calls are TRBV28 and TRBJ1-2; the match to TRBD1 covers 7 bases. The CDR3 length is 16 residues. Per the germline V gene, CDR1 is MDHEN and CDR2 is SYDVKM. The trim removed 2 bases at V and 4 bases at J, leaving 10 bases unmatched. CDR3 coding DNA: TGTGCCAGCAGTTTAGATTACGAGGGGGCGGTCTATGGCTACACCTTC. Its protein product is CASSLDYEGAVYGYTF.

The CDR3: CASSLSGTYHSTDTQYF. CDR3 bases: TGTGCCAGCAGTTTATCCGGGACATACCATAGCACAGATACGCAGTATTTT. This chain joins TRBV27 and TRBJ2-3; TRBD1 is a possible D gene (6 bases). Trimming took off 0 bases at V and 0 bases at J, with 13 bases between the two ends. The CDR3 length is 17 residues. The germline V gene encodes CDR1 MNHEY and CDR2 SMNVEV (reference sequence).

This clone was found once. The chain is built from TRBV12-5 and TRBJ2-2, with D possibly being TRBD2 (6 bases). This CDR3 region has 18 residues. Germline V gene sequence: CDR1 LGHNT, CDR2 FRNRAP. V lost 3 bases, J lost 0 bases, and 17 bases lay in between. CDR3 sequence (DNA): TGTGCTAGTGGTTTCCGCACCTGGCTAGCGCCGAACACCGGGGAGCTGTTTTTT. It specifies CASGFRTWLAPNTGELFF.

The genes are TRBV28 and TRBJ2-1, with TRBD2 matching over 12 bases. Per the germline V gene, CDR1 is MDHEN and CDR2 is SYDVKM. The CDR3 loop spans 13 amino acids. Trimming took 5 bases from V and 15 from J; bases not matched to a gene: 8. This chain's CDR3 is CASSAPSGRGAFF. As DNA, the CDR3 is TGTGCCAGCAGTGCTCCTAGCGGGAGGGGTGCGTTCTTC.

The rearrangement joins TRBV6-1 to TRBJ1-1; D is perhaps TRBD1 (5 bases). Germline values: CDR1 MNHNS, CDR2 SASEGT. The CDR3 is 14 amino acids. V lost 5 bases and J 4 bases, leaving 14 bases between the germline ends. The CDR3 loop reads CASSTLTGFTEAFF. For the CDR3, the DNA is TGTGCCAGCAGTACCCTAACAGGCTTCACTGAAGCTTTCTTT.

The chain recombines TRBV15 with TRBJ1-2; D is uncertain. The CDR3 spans 15 residues. V was cut by 1 base and J by 0 bases, with 9 bases left in between. CDR1 LNHNV and CDR2 YYDKDF come from the germline V gene (reference sequence). DNA of the CDR3: TGTGCCACCAGCAGAGTAGGCGGAGCTAACTATGGCTACACCTTC. This encodes CATSRVGGANYGYTF.

The V gene is TRBV10-3, the J gene TRBJ2-2; TRBD1 aligns across 9 bases. The V and J ends lost 8 bases and 0 bases, in that order; junction bases with no gene match: 7. Germline CDR1 and CDR2: ENHRY and SYGVKD. The CDR3 consists of 16 residues. Here the CDR3 reads CAIGGQGQSNTGELFF. CDR3 bases: TGTGCCATCGGGGGACAGGGCCAATCGAACACCGGGGAGCTGTTTTTT.

The chain is built from TRBV5-4 and TRBJ1-2; D possibly corresponds to TRBD1 (5 bases). Trimming took 0 bases from V and 1 from J, leaving 13 bases between them. The CDR3 has 16 residues. Per germline, CDR1 SGHNT and CDR2 YYREEE (reference sequence). The CDR3 DNA reads as TGTGCCAGCAGCTTGGACAGGACGGCTATTAACTATGGCTACACCTTC. Translated: CASSLDRTAINYGYTF. Combining the CDR3 with reference TRBV5-4 and TRBJ1-2 gives the whole variable domain ETGVTQSPTHLIKTRGQQVTLRCSSQSGHNTVSWYQQALGQGPQFIFQYYREEENGRGNFPPRFSGLQFPNYSSELNVNALELDDSALYLCASSLDRTAINYGYTFGSGTRLTVV.

The chain carries TRBV11-3 and TRBJ2-7; 10 bases align to TRBD2. The CDR3 length is 16 residues. Germline CDR1 reads SGHNT; CDR2 reads YENEEA. Unmatched junction bases numbered 7, after V lost 1 base and J lost 4 bases. CDR3 loop: CASSLVLAGADYEQYF. Here the CDR3 DNA reads TGTGCCAGCAGCTTAGTCCTAGCGGGGGCCGATTACGAGCAGTACTTC.

V is TRBV6-5 and J is TRBJ2-2; D is ambiguous. Trimming took off 3 bases at V and 1 base at J, with 3 bases between the two ends. Germline CDR1 reads MNHEY; CDR2 reads SVGAGI. The CDR3 contains 13 residues. The DNA of the CDR3 is TGTGCCAGCAGTTATAAGAACACCGGGGAGCTGTTTTTT. Translating gives CASSYKNTGELFF.

The rearrangement joins TRBV6-5 to TRBJ2-5, with D perhaps matching TRBD1 (6 bases). Germline CDR1 is MNHEY and CDR2 is SVGAGI. The CDR3 length is 13 residues. V lost 6 bases and J lost 5, with 13 bases in between. As DNA, the CDR3 is TGTGCCAGCAGATCCCGGGACATTGAGACCCAGTACTTC. This translates into CASRSRDIETQYF.

The V call is TRBV19, the J call TRBJ2-7; tentatively, D is TRBD1 (6 bases). Germline CDR1 and CDR2: LNHDA and SQIVND (reference sequence). Trimming cost V 5 bases and J 3 bases, with 17 bases left between them. The CDR3 extends over 15 amino acids. CDR3 DNA: TGTGCCAGTAGTGTTGGTGGGGGCGAACTCTACGAGCAGTACTTC. Protein: CASSVGGGELYEQYF.

This clone was recorded a few times. The chain carries TRBV15 and TRBJ2-2; D is unresolved. Germline CDR1 is LNHNV and CDR2 is YYDKDF (reference sequence). V lost 5 bases and J 4 bases, leaving 8 bases between the germline ends. The CDR3 runs 13 residues. This CDR3 reads CATSLPVTGELFF. The CDR3 coding sequence is TGTGCCACCAGCTTGCCAGTCACCGGGGAGCTGTTTTTT.

The chain joins TRBV28 to TRBJ2-1, with D uncertain. The germline gives CDR1 MDHEN, CDR2 SYDVKM. CDR3 length equals 15 residues. V lost 6 bases to trimming and J lost 0 bases, with 12 bases between them. CDR3 bases: TGTGCCAGCAGCCCGACTGTGAGCTCCTACAATGAGCAGTTCTTC. This codes for CASSPTVSSYNEQFF. The whole variable domain, remainder taken from reference TRBV28 and TRBJ2-1, is DVKVTQSSRYLVKRTGEKVFLECVQDMDHENMFWYRQDPGLGLRLIYFSYDVKMKEKGDIPEGYSVSREKKERFSLILESASTNQTSMYLCASSPTVSSYNEQFFGPGTRLTVL.

This clone was observed a single time. The chain links TRBV5-1 to TRBJ2-7; TRBD1 aligns across 10 bases. Trimming at V came to 4 bases and at J to 7 bases, leaving 8 bases not matched to a gene. The germline gives CDR1 SGHRS, CDR2 YFSETQ. There are 14 residues in the CDR3. Here the CDR3 reads CASSAGTGAWEQYF. The CDR3 region has the DNA TGCGCCAGCAGCGCCGGGACAGGGGCTTGGGAGCAGTACTTC.

The chain employs TRBV7-9 and TRBJ2-7; D may be TRBD1 (6 bases). Trimming removed 5 bases at V and 3 bases at J, with 17 bases between. Germline V gene data show CDR1 as SEHNR and CDR2 as FQNEAQ (reference sequence). The CDR3 contains 15 residues. The CDR3 here is CASSPNTYRDYEQYF. Written as DNA, the CDR3 is TGTGCCAGCAGCCCCAATACGTACAGGGACTACGAGCAGTACTTC. Based on the CDR3 plus reference TRBV7-9 and TRBJ2-7, the full variable domain is DTGVSQNPRHKITKRGQNVTFRCDPISEHNRLYWYRQTLGQGPEFLTYFQNEAQLEKSRLLSDRFSAERPKGSFSTLEIQRTEQGDSAMYLCASSPNTYRDYEQYFGPGTRLTVT.

J is TRBJ2-2 and V is TRBV29-1, with D uncertain. The CDR3 loop spans 14 amino acids. The germline V and J ends were trimmed by 3 bases and 3 bases, with 11 bases remaining between them. Germline CDR1 reads SQVTM; CDR2 reads ANQGSEA. The DNA for the CDR3 is TGCAGCGTTGAGATCGGGTTGGACACCGGGGAGCTGTTTTTT. Its translation is CSVEIGLDTGELFF.

The chain links TRBV10-3 to TRBJ1-5; weak D call: TRBD1 (6 bases). Trimming left V 9 bases short and J 6 bases short, with 18 bases between. Germline V gene sequence: CDR1 ENHRY, CDR2 SYGVKD. This CDR3 has 14 amino acids. The CDR3 region has the DNA TGTGCCATAAGGGGGGAGGGTGGAATTCAGCCCCAGCATTTT. Translating it yields CAIRGEGGIQPQHF.

The V and J genes are TRBV19 and TRBJ2-7; 7 bases line up with TRBD1. Germline V CDR1 and CDR2: LNHDA, SQIVND (reference sequence). The CDR3 length is 13 residues. With 7 bases clipped from V and 2 bases from J, the junction kept 5 bases outside the gene matches. CDR3 in amino acids: CASKDRATYEQYF. DNA for the CDR3: TGTGCCAGTAAAGACAGGGCAACCTACGAGCAGTACTTC.

The V gene is TRBV11-2, the J gene TRBJ1-1, with 8 nucleotides matching TRBD1. The germline V gene encodes CDR1 SGHAT and CDR2 FQNNGV. The J segment lost 1 base and the V segment lost 4 bases, leaving 2 bases of the junction unmatched. This CDR3 has 14 residues. CDR3 DNA sequence: TGTGCCAGCAGCTCCCAGGGGGCGAACACTGAAGCTTTCTTT. Translating gives CASSSQGANTEAFF. Full variable domain (outside the CDR3, taken from reference TRBV11-2 and TRBJ1-1): EAGVAQSPRYKIIEKRQSVAFWCNPISGHATLYWYQQILGQGPKLLIQFQNNGVVDDSQLPKDRFSAERLKGVDSTLKIQPAKLEDSAVYLCASSSQGANTEAFFGQGTRLTVV.